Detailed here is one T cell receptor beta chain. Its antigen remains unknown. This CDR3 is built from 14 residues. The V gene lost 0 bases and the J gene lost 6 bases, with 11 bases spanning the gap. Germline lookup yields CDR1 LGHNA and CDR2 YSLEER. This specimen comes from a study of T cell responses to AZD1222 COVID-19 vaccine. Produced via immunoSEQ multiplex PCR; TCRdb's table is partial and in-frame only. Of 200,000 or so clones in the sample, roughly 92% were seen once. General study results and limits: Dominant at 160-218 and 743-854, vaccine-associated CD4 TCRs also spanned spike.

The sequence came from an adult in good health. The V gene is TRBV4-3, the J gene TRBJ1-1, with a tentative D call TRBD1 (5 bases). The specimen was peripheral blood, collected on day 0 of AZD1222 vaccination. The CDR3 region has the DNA TGCGCCAGCAGCCAAGAACCAGGGATTGCTGAAGCTTTCTTT. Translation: CASSQEPGIAEAFF.